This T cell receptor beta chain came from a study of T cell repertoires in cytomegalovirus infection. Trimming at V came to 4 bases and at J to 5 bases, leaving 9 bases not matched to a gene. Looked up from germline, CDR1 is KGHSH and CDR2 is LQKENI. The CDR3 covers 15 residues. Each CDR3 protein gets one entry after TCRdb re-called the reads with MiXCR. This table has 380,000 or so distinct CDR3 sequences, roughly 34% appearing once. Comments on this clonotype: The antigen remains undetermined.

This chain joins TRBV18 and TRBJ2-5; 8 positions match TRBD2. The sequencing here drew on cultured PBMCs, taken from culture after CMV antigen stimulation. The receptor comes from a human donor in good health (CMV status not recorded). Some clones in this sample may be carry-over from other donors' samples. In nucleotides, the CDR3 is TGTGCCAGCTCACTAGGACTAGCATTTTCGGAGACCCAGTACTTC. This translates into CASSLGLAFSETQYF.